This TCR beta chain was sequenced for a study of T cell responses to AZD1222 COVID-19 vaccine. Notes on the study in general: After the peak T cell response, and only then, were repertoires sampled. Most donors were white British and more were female, and clonal diversity was possibly underestimated. Spike-specific TCR breadth and depth were elevated following two AZD1222 doses.

Here immunoSEQ multiplex PCR was the method, and the copy in TCRdb shows in-frame clones only, minus some. The table records around 73,000 clones, approximately 89% of them present only once. Recipients boosted at about 4 weeks or about 12 weeks are pooled. Points on this clone: Its antigen is currently unknown.

Germline V gives CDR1 MNHEY, CDR2 SMNVEV (reference sequence). V lost 3 bases to trimming and J lost 1 base, with 6 bases between them. This CDR3 has 14 amino acids. The sample here was peripheral blood, taken 28 days after the second AZD1222 dose. The J gene is TRBJ2-2, the V gene TRBV27; no clear D. This clonotype was sampled from an adult who received the AZD1222 COVID-19 vaccine. The CDR3 bases are TGTGCCAGCAGTTTTACGGTGAACACCGGGGAGCTGTTTTTT. This sequence encodes CASSFTVNTGELFF.